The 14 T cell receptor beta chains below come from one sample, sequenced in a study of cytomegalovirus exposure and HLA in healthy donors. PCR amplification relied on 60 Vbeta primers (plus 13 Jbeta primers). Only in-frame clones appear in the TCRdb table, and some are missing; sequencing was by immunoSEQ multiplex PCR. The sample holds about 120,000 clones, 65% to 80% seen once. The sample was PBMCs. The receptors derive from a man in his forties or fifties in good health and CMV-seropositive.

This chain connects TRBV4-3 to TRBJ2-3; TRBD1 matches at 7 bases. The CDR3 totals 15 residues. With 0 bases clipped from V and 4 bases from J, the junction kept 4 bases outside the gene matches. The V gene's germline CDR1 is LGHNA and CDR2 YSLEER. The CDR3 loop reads CASSQDSTGADTQYF. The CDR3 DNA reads TGCGCCAGCAGCCAAGACAGTACAGGGGCAGATACGCAGTATTTT.

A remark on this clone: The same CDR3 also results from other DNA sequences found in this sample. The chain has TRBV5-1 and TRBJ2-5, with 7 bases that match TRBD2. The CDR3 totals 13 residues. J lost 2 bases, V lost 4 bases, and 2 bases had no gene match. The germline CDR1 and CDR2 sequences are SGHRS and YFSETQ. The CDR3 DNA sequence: TGCGCCAGCAGCCGGACTAGACAAGAGACCCAGTACTTC. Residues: CASSRTRQETQYF.

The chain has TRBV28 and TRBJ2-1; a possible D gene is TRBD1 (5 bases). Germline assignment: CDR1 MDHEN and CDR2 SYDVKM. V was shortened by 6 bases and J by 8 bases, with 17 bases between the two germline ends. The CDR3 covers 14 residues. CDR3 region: CASSFNRQFDEQFF. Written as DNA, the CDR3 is TGTGCCAGCAGCTTTAATCGACAGTTCGATGAGCAGTTCTTC.

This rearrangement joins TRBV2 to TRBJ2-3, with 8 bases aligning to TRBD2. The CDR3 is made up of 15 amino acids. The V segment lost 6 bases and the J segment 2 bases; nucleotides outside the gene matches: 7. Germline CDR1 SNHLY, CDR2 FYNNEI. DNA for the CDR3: TGTGCCAGCAGAGTTAGCGGGGCTACCACAGATACGCAGTATTTT. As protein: CASRVSGATTDTQYF.

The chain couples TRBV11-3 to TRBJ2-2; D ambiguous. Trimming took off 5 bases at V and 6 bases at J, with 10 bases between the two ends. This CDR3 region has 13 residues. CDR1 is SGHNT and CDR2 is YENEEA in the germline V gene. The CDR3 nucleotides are TGTGCCAGCAGCCAGGCCATTGCCGGGGAGCTGTTTTTT. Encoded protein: CASSQAIAGELFF.

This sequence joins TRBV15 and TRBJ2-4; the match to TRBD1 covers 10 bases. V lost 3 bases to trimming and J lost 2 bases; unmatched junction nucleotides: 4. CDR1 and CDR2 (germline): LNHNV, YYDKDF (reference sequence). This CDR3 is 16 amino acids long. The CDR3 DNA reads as TGTGCCACCAGCAGGACAGGGGGCGCCTCCAAAAACATTCAGTACTTC. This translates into CATSRTGGASKNIQYF. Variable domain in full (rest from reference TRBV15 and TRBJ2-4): DAMVIQNPRYQVTQFGKPVTLSCSQTLNHNVMYWYQQKSSQAPKLLFHYYDKDFNNEADTPDNFQSRRPNTSFCFLDIRSPGLGDTAMYLCATSRTGGASKNIQYFGAGTRLSVL.

The CDR3 loop reads CASSLTGAAEKLFF. DNA of the CDR3: TGTGCCAGCAGTTTGACAGGGGCGGCGGAAAAACTGTTTTTT. The chain joins TRBV28 to TRBJ1-4; 8 bases line up with TRBD1. Germline V gene sequence: CDR1 MDHEN, CDR2 SYDVKM. This CDR3 region has 14 residues. J gave up 8 bases and V 3 bases, and 5 bases lay outside the gene matches.

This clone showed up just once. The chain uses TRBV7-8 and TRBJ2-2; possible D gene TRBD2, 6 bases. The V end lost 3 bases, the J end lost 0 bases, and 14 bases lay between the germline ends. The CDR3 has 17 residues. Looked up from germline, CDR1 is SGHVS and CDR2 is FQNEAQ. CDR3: CASSLKMGLANTGELFF. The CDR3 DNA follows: TGTGCCAGCAGCTTGAAAATGGGACTGGCGAACACCGGGGAGCTGTTTTTT.

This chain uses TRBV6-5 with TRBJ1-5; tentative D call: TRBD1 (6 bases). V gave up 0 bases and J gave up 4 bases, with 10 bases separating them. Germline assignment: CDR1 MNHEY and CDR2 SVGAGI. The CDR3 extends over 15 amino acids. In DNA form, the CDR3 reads TGTGCCAGCAGTTACTCCATTACAGGGAATCAGCCCCAGCATTTT. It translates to CASSYSITGNQPQHF.

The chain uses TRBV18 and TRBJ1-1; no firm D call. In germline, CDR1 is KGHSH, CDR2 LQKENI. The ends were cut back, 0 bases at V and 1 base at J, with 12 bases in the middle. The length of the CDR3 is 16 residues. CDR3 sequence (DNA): TGTGCCAGCTCACCACCGATCGGGGTTACGAACACTGAAGCTTTCTTT. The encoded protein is CASSPPIGVTNTEAFF.

The CDR3 here is CASREGQGNQPQHF. CDR3 sequence (DNA): TGTGCCAGCAGGGAGGGACAGGGGAATCAGCCCCAGCATTTT. This chain joins TRBV6-1 and TRBJ1-5, with 10 positions matching TRBD1. The length of the CDR3 is 14 residues. Germline-derived CDR1 and CDR2 are MNHNS and SASEGT. V was pared by 6 bases and J by 4 bases, with 3 bases of the junction left unmatched.

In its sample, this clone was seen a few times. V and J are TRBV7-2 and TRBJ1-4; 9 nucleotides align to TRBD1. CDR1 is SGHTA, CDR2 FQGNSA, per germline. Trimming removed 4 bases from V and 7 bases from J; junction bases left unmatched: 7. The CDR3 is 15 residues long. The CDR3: CASSSYRGQGEKLFF. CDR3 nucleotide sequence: TGTGCCAGCAGCTCGTACAGGGGGCAGGGTGAAAAACTGTTTTTT.

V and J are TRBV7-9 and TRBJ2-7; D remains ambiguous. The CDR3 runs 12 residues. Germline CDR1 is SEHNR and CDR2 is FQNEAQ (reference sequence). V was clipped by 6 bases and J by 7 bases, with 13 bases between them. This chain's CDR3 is CASRRPGREQYF. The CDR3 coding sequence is TGTGCCAGCAGAAGACCTGGGCGTGAGCAGTACTTC.

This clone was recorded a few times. CDR3 sequence reads: CASSLQGAFYGYTF. In nucleotides, the CDR3 is TGTGCCAGCAGCTTGCAGGGGGCTTTTTATGGCTACACCTTC. This rearrangement joins TRBV5-8 to TRBJ1-2; TRBD1 aligns across 8 bases. With V trimmed by 1 base and J by 5 bases, 4 bases remained unmatched. Germline CDR1 is SGHTS and CDR2 is YDEGEE. There are 14 residues in the CDR3. The whole variable domain, remainder taken from reference TRBV5-8 and TRBJ1-2, is EAGVTQSPTHLIKTRGQQATLRCSPISGHTSVYWYQQALGLGLQFLLWYDEGEERNRGNFPPRFSGRQFPNYSSELNVNALELEDSALYLCASSLQGAFYGYTFGSGTRLTVV.